The clone carrying this T cell receptor beta chain has ten or more counts. Antigen specificity is unknown. The data originate from a study of T cells in Graves' hyperthyroidism and ophthalmopathy. Regarding the study as a whole: In blood, most of the thyroid clonotypes expanded above 0.001 were also present. Before onset, ophthalmopathy was predicted by the model a median around 6.5 months earlier.

The CDR3 is 12 amino acids. With 6 bases removed from V and 8 bases from J, the gap between germline ends came to 13 bases. The investigators amplified TCR beta CDR3 regions from RNA transcripts. The HTBI set primed first-round TCR CDR3 RT-PCR. TCRdb re-called the multiplex PCR reads with MiXCR, one entry per CDR3 protein. The table lists roughly 510,000 distinct CDR3 sequences, about a fifth of them singletons. Over 18 months, lack of ophthalmopathy progression marked Graves' hyperthyroidism as stable. The source of this sequence is a man between 18 and 35 years old with Graves' hyperthyroidism. Input material: blood. The rearrangement links TRBV12-3 or TRBV12-4 to TRBJ1-2; D ambiguous. Here the CDR3 reads CASSLGLTGYTF. CDR3 nucleotides: TGTGCCAGCAGCCTTGGGTTGACCGGCTACACCTTC.